A selection of T cell receptor beta chains follows, all from one sample in a study of STAT5B mutations in CD4+ large granular lymphocyte leukemia. Produced via immunoSEQ multiplex PCR; TCRdb's table is partial and in-frame only. The table records approximately 40,000 clones, approximately 84% of them present only once. Sequencing was performed on CD4+ T cells from blood buffy coats. These receptors were taken from a human donor in good health. The conserved cysteine and the conserved F or W are not part of the CDR3 here. The order of the fields is J gene, V gene, CDR3 protein.

TRBJ2-7	TRBV28	ASSLLRDRGHRRFSSYEQY
TRBJ1-1	TRBV12-5	ASASPIGTEAF
TRBJ1-1	TRBV7-8	ASSLSGYREAAF
TRBJ1-1	TRBV19	ASSPAWGQARVDTEAF
TRBJ1-5	TRBV5-3	ARSFPRGNQPQH
TRBJ2-3	TRBV11-2	ASSLRSDTQY
TRBJ1-3	TRBV30	AWRAGSGNTIY
TRBJ2-1	TRBV7-9	ASSRIKGGRGTYNEQF
TRBJ2-7	TRBV10-2	ASSESSIYYEQY
TRBJ2-1	TRBV11-2	ASSPRTSGDEQF
TRBJ2-5	TRBV11-3	ASSSGLAGRETQY
TRBJ1-3	TRBV2	ASSGQPGNTIY
TRBJ2-5	TRBV6-5	ASSYVGRGEETQY
TRBJ2-7	TRBV19	ASSMQSGTEQY
TRBJ2-1	TRBV5-4	ASSLALAGVGPYNEQF
TRBJ1-5	TRBV19	ASSILGPARGHQPQH
TRBJ2-7	TRBV28	ASSSVRHTGSYEQY
TRBJ1-5	TRBV19	ASSAKQGIGNQPQH
TRBJ2-7	TRBV28	ASTYRVSSYEQY
TRBJ2-6	TRBV7-2	ASSLPRQASGANVLT
TRBJ2-7	TRBV30	AWSVPPSEQY
TRBJ1-2	TRBV7-8	ASSFGQNYGYT
TRBJ2-1	TRBV18	ASSPQAGGTYNEQF
TRBJ2-5	TRBV29-1	SVRMGTSGEETQY
TRBJ2-7	TRBV28	ASSLGGGYEQY
TRBJ1-1	TRBV6-1	ASTSLTVNTEAF
TRBJ2-5	TRBV5-6	ASRRTAQETQY
TRBJ1-1	TRBV27	ASSLRTGTPRRNTEAF
TRBJ2-1	TRBV14	ASSQQPGQRRNSNEQF
TRBJ2-5	TRBV9	ASSPSGGVQETQY
TRBJ1-1	TRBV7-2	ASSLMQSGAGTEAF
TRBJ1-4	TRBV2	ASRGYRGLNEKLF
TRBJ2-7	TRBV19	ASSRTPRLPSYEQY
TRBJ2-2	TRBV4-2	ASSHGLAGAIGELF
TRBJ1-2	TRBV29-1	SVEVDGYT
TRBJ1-6	TRBV4-1	ASSQDAGLRSPLH
TRBJ1-2	TRBV9	ASSVGDHSNYGYT
TRBJ2-3	TRBV7-3	ASSSSAGTDTQY
TRBJ2-1	TRBV6-5	ASRPIAGAYNEQF
TRBJ1-5	TRBV28	ASSLGQGWQPQH
TRBJ2-1	TRBV7-8	ASSLAAYEQF
TRBJ1-4	TRBV6-6	ASSYGDRGSEKLF
TRBJ2-1	TRBV6-1	ASTKQTASYNEQF
TRBJ1-1	TRBV6-1	ASSLEGTEAF
TRBJ2-3	TRBV5-1	ASSLRAVRGAFTDTQY
TRBJ2-1	TRBV21-1	ASSLGGVTGNEQF
TRBJ1-1	TRBV5-1	ASSLQPTGGTEAF
TRBJ2-7	TRBV27	ASSRQLSSYEQY
TRBJ1-2	TRBV30	AWSGEGRRGGYT
TRBJ2-1	TRBV18	ASSPKTGNYNEQF
TRBJ2-1	TRBV7-9	ASSSLSGRSYNEQF